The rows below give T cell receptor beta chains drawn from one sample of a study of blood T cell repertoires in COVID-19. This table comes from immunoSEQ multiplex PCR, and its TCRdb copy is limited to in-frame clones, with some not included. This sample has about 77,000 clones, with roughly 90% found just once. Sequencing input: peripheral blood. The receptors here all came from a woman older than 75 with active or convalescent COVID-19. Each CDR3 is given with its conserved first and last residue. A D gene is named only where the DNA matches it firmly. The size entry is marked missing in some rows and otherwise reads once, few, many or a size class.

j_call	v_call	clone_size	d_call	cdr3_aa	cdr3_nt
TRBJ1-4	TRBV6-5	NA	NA	CASTGVLDEKLFF	TGTGCCAGCACAGGGGTCCTCGATGAAAAACTGTTTTTT
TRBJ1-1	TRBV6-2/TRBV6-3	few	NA	CASSLAQNTEAFF	TGTGCCAGCAGCCTTGCGCAGAACACTGAAGCTTTCTTT
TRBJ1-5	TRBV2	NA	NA	CASSESGERQPQHF	TGTGCCAGCAGTGAATCGGGGGAGCGTCAGCCCCAGCATTTT
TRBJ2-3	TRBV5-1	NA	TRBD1	CASSLGDRERDTQYF	TGCGCCAGCAGCTTGGGGGACAGGGAAAGAGATACGCAGTATTTT
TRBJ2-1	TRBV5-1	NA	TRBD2	CASSPGTSWDEQFF	TGCGCCAGCAGCCCCGGGACTAGCTGGGATGAGCAGTTCTTC
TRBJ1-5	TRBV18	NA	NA	CASSQDSHNQPQHF	TGTGCCAGCTCACAGGACAGTCACAATCAGCCCCAGCATTTT
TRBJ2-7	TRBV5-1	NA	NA	CASSLFRPGISYEQYF	TGCGCCAGCAGCTTGTTTAGGCCGGGTATATCCTACGAGCAGTACTTC
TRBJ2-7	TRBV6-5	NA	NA	CASSYDRGSYEQYF	TGTGCCAGCAGTTACGATAGAGGATCCTACGAGCAGTACTTC
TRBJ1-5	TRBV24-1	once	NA	CATSEYSNQPQHF	TGTGCCACCAGTGAATATAGCAATCAGCCCCAGCATTTT
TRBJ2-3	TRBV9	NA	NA	CASSRSASTDTQYF	TGTGCCAGCAGCCGCAGTGCTAGCACAGATACGCAGTATTTT
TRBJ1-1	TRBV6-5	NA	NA	CASSSPDSTEAFF	TGTGCCAGCAGTTCACCGGACAGCACTGAAGCTTTCTTT
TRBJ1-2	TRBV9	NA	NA	CASSVTGSGYGYTF	TGTGCCAGCAGCGTAACAGGGTCGGGCTATGGCTACACCTTC
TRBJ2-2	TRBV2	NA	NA	CASRKQTGELFF	TGTGCCAGCAGAAAGCAAACCGGGGAGCTGTTTTTT
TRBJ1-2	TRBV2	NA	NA	CASRYSSNSYGYTF	TGTGCCAGCAGGTACAGTTCCAACTCTTATGGCTACACCTTC
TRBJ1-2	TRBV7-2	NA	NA	CAGDGRGQGGYTF	TGTGCCGGTGACGGCAGGGGCCAAGGCGGCTACACCTTC
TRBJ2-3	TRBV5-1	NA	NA	CASSMEIGFSTDTQYF	TGCGCCAGCAGCATGGAGATTGGCTTTAGCACAGATACGCAGTATTTT
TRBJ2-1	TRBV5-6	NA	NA	CASSLGRALYSYNEQFF	TGTGCCAGCAGCTTGGGGAGGGCACTCTACTCCTACAATGAGCAGTTCTTC
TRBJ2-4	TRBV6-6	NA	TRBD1	CASSSTGQRVDGIQYF	TGTGCCAGCAGTAGCACGGGACAGAGGGTTGACGGCATTCAGTACTTC
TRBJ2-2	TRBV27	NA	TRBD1	CASSFNRGSGELFF	TGTGCCAGCAGTTTTAACAGGGGTTCCGGGGAGCTGTTTTTT
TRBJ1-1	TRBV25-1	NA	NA	CASARSMNTEAFF	TGTGCCAGCGCTAGAAGCATGAACACTGAAGCTTTCTTT
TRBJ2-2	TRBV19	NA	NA	CASFKDGDGELFF	TGTGCCAGTTTCAAGGACGGGGACGGGGAGCTGTTTTTT
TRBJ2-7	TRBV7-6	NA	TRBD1	CASSDSTGGFYEQYF	TGTGCCAGCAGCGACAGCACAGGGGGCTTTTACGAGCAGTACTTC
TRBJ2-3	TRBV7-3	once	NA	CASSLSAGRSSTDTQYF	TGTGCCAGCAGCTTAAGTGCGGGGCGATCTAGCACAGATACGCAGTATTTT
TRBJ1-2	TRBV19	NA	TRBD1	CASSGGTVNGYTF	TGTGCCAGTAGTGGAGGGACAGTCAACGGCTACACCTTC
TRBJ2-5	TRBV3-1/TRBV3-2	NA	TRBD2	CASSQDSTSVETQYF	TGTGCCAGCAGCCAAGATTCAACTAGCGTGGAGACCCAGTACTTC
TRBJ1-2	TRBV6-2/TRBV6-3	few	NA	CASSYEGTRYGYTF	TGTGCCAGCAGTTATGAGGGAACAAGGTATGGCTACACCTTC
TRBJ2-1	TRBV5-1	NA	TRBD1	CASSLVQGAFVTANEQFF	TGCGCCAGCAGCTTGGTTCAGGGGGCGTTTGTTACGGCCAATGAGCAGTTCTTC
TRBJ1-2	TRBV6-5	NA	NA	CASSYLSGVYGYTF	TGTGCCAGCAGTTACTTATCAGGGGTCTATGGCTACACCTTC
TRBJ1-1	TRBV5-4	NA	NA	CASSTRAGLNTEAFF	TGTGCCAGCAGCACCCGGGCGGGGCTGAACACTGAAGCTTTCTTT
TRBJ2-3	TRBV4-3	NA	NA	CASSQGVSGAAQDTQYF	TGCGCCAGCAGCCAAGGGGTTTCAGGGGCAGCCCAAGATACGCAGTATTTT
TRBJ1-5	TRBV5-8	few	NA	CASSLGPGVGQPQHF	TGTGCCAGCAGCTTGGGGCCAGGGGTTGGGCAGCCCCAGCATTTT
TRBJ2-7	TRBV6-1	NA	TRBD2	CASSERGTSGGQTYEQYF	TGTGCCAGCAGTGAACGAGGGACTAGCGGGGGCCAAACCTACGAGCAGTACTTC
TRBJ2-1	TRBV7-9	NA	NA	CASSPDWNEQFF	TGTGCCAGCAGCCCGGACTGGAATGAGCAGTTCTTC
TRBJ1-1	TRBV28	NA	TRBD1	CASSLGRTGARGEAFF	TGTGCCAGCAGTTTAGGGCGGACAGGGGCGAGGGGTGAAGCTTTCTTT
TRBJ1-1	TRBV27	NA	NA	CASSSRGGWTEAFF	TGTGCCAGCAGTTCCAGGGGCGGGTGGACTGAAGCTTTCTTT
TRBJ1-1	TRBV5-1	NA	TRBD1	CASSFQGAGNTEAFF	TGCGCCAGCAGCTTCCAGGGGGCTGGGAACACTGAAGCTTTCTTT
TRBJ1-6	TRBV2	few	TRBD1	CASRGQGLGSPLHF	TGTGCCAGCAGGGGACAGGGATTGGGTTCACCCCTCCACTTT
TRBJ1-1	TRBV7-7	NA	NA	CASSFTRDTEAFF	TGTGCCAGCAGCTTTACCAGGGACACTGAAGCTTTCTTT
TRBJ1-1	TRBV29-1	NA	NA	CSVRGLLGTEAFF	TGCAGCGTCCGCGGACTCCTAGGTACTGAAGCTTTCTTT
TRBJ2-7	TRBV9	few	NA	CASSAIGGEQYF	TGTGCCAGCAGCGCCATTGGCGGGGAGCAGTACTTC
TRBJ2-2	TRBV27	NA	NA	CASSFNVGTGELFF	TGTGCCAGCAGTTTCAATGTCGGCACCGGGGAGCTGTTTTTT